Included here is one TCR beta chain sequence, with context. The repertoire was sequenced with immunoSEQ multiplex PCR; TCRdb's copy has only in-frame clones and lacks some. The sample holds around 180,000 clones, about 88% seen once. The data stem from a study of blood T cell repertoires in COVID-19. Study-level information: Collection of acute and convalescent COVID-19 samples took place in the United States, Italy and Spain. PBMCs, B-cell-depleted T cells, or T cells provided the cDNA or gDNA that made up the material.

Germline-derived CDR1 and CDR2 are LGHDT and YNNKEL (reference sequence). The V gene end was trimmed by 3 bases and the J gene end by 9 bases; junction bases not matched to a gene: 7. This CDR3 region has 15 residues. This sequence was found in a man in his 70s with active or convalescent COVID-19. Sequenced sample: peripheral blood. The rearrangement links TRBV3-1 (or the pseudogene TRBV3-2) to TRBJ1-6; 8 bases line up with TRBD1. CDR3 DNA: TGTGCCAGCAGCCACGCCGGGACAGGTGTTTCACCCCTCCACTTT. Protein product: CASSHAGTGVSPLHF.